This T cell receptor beta chain is from a study of blood T cells in healthy people across ages. In regard to this clonotype: The target antigen is unknown.

Study-wide findings and caveats: Roughly linear declines in TCR beta diversity per million T cells occurred with age. Researchers said unsorted PBMCs prevented a conclusive naive versus antigen-experienced comparison.

This CDR3 has 16 residues. CDR1 MNHEY and CDR2 SVGAGI come from the germline V gene. V was clipped by 6 bases and J by 6 bases, with 22 bases between them. The authors ran a second PCR of roughly 6 to 11 cycles using a sample-barcoded 5' primer and a J-beta primer mix. TCRdb processed the 5' RACE reads anew with MiXCR; each CDR3 protein has one entry. The data contain hundreds of thousands of distinct CDR3 sequences, around 42% of them singletons. The source of this sequence is a man between 60 and 70 years old in good health. The chain has TRBV6-5 and TRBJ2-3; weak D call: TRBD1 (5 bases). Sequenced material: blood. CDR3 DNA sequence: TGTGCCAGCAGCCTGGGAACTCTCAGGGCATCGGATACGCAGTATTTT. Protein sequence: CASSLGTLRASDTQYF.